This TCR beta chain was captured in a study of cytomegalovirus exposure and HLA in healthy donors. The primer mix had 60 Vbeta and 13 Jbeta primers. Produced via immunoSEQ multiplex PCR; TCRdb's table is partial and in-frame only. This sample has some 150,000 clones, with roughly 84% found just once. Points from the study as a whole: Most TCR sequences were rare, but some public TCRs occurred in many donors. There were reportedly fewer N-insertions in an Asian-associated ancestry cluster than the roughly 610-donor mean, in a later analysis. Across donors, sequencing depth was assumed by presence/absence analyses to be roughly uniform. Among TCR beta chains, those listed as cytomegalovirus-associated numbered about 160.

Germline V gene sequence: CDR1 MNHEY, CDR2 SVGAGI. The ends were cut back, 2 bases at V and 3 bases at J, with 8 bases in the middle. The CDR3 loop spans 15 amino acids. To note about this clone: The antigen is undetermined.

Material: PBMCs. The chain carries TRBV6-5 and TRBJ2-6, with D possibly being TRBD2 (6 bases). The origin of this receptor is a woman aged 18-30 years in good health and CMV-seronegative. DNA of the CDR3: TGTGCCAGCAGTTACGTCGGGGGTGGGGCCAACGTCCTGACTTTC. It specifies CASSYVGGGANVLTF.